This T cell receptor beta chain appears in the sequencing data of a study of glioma-infiltrating T cells after dendritic cell vaccination. None of the glioblastoma patients had an isocitrate dehydrogenase mutation. PBMC were collected before vaccination, two weeks after the third vaccination, and at progression. The CDR3 is 16 residues long. The V gene's germline CDR1 is LNHDA and CDR2 SQIVND (reference sequence). The V end lost 7 bases, the J end lost 4 bases, and 17 bases lay between the germline ends. The method was immunoSEQ multiplex PCR; TCRdb's version includes in-frame clones alone and lacks a portion of them. This sample has roughly 52,000 clones; approximately 83% occur once, and the top ten carry over 10%.

V and J are TRBV19 and TRBJ2-6; a weak D match, TRBD1 (6 bases). The source was blood, collected before dendritic cell vaccination. The receptor was derived from a human donor with glioblastoma. CDR3 sequence: CASTHREFSGANVLTF. Written as DNA, the CDR3 is TGTGCCAGTACGCACAGGGAATTCTCCGGGGCCAACGTCCTGACTTTC.